What follows are 25 T cell receptor beta chains derived from one specimen sequenced in a study of cytomegalovirus exposure and HLA in healthy donors. The protocol was immunoSEQ multiplex PCR, while the TCRdb copy is restricted to in-frame clones and leaves out a portion. Altogether around 190,000 clones are present, about 81% being singletons, with the ten largest covering 0.95% to 1.5%. Input material: PBMCs. Source of these receptors: a woman aged 30 to 39 in good health and CMV-seronegative.

The chain joins TRBV29-1 to TRBJ2-1; 10 bases match TRBD2. V dropped 5 bases and J dropped 5; count of bases not matched to a gene: 18. In germline, CDR1 is SQVTM, CDR2 ANQGSEA. The CDR3 has 18 amino acids. CDR3 residues: CSVRRGPSSGSSNNEQFF. The CDR3 DNA reads TGCAGCGTTCGCCGGGGGCCGTCTAGCGGGAGTTCTAACAATGAGCAGTTCTTC.

The chain carries TRBV7-2 and TRBJ2-1, with D perhaps matching TRBD1 (6 bases). CDR1 is SGHTA and CDR2 is FQGNSA in the germline V gene. There are 12 residues in the CDR3. Trimming took off 5 bases at V and 10 bases at J, with 12 bases between the two ends. CDR3 protein: CASSQHRAEQFF. CDR3 nucleotides: TGTGCCAGCAGCCAACACAGGGCCGAGCAGTTCTTC.

The chain employs TRBV5-5 and TRBJ1-4; 8 bases fit TRBD1. This CDR3 comprises 16 residues. V lost 2 bases, J lost 4 bases, and 7 bases stayed unmatched. The germline V gene encodes CDR1 SGHKS and CDR2 YYEKEE (reference sequence). The CDR3: CASSFQGARGNEKLFF. In nucleotides, the CDR3 is TGTGCCAGCAGCTTTCAGGGGGCCAGGGGTAATGAAAAACTGTTTTTT.

The J gene is TRBJ1-4, the V gene TRBV5-4, with 8 bases that match TRBD1. Germline lookup yields CDR1 SGHNT and CDR2 YYREEE (reference sequence). The CDR3 has 15 amino acids. J was trimmed by 7 bases and V by 3 bases; bases with no gene match: 8. This CDR3 reads CASSSTGQGAEKLFF. CDR3 sequence (DNA): TGTGCCAGCAGCTCCACGGGGCAGGGGGCTGAAAAACTGTTTTTT.

The chain is built from TRBV6-5 and TRBJ1-2, with D perhaps matching TRBD1 (5 bases). The length of the CDR3 is 12 residues. Trimming pared 7 bases from V and 6 bases from J, leaving 12 bases between. Looked up from germline, CDR1 is MNHEY and CDR2 is SVGAGI. Written as DNA, the CDR3 is TGTGCCAGCACCCAGCCGGGGGATGGCTACACCTTC. Its protein is CASTQPGDGYTF.

The chain is built from TRBV28 and TRBJ2-1; tentative D call: TRBD2 (5 bases). Deletions cut 6 bases from V and 10 bases from J, with 13 bases between. The CDR3 contains 12 residues. CDR1 and CDR2 from the germline V gene are MDHEN and SYDVKM. CDR3 sequence (DNA): TGTGCCAGCAGCTCGGGCTCGGGGGAGCAGTTCTTC. Its translation is CASSSGSGEQFF.

Worth noting for this clone: Other DNA sequences in the same sample also yield this CDR3. The rearrangement uses TRBV6-5 and TRBJ2-2; D gene uncertain. The CDR3 is made up of 14 amino acids. Trimming took off 6 bases at V and 4 bases at J, with 12 bases between the two ends. Germline CDR1 MNHEY, CDR2 SVGAGI. CDR3 in DNA: TGTGCCAGCAGGCCCACATCGGGCACCGGGGAGCTGTTTTTT. Translated: CASRPTSGTGELFF.

This clone was detected once. This chain links TRBV10-3 with TRBJ1-1; 10 positions match TRBD1. Trimming removed 6 bases from V and 3 bases from J; junction bases left unmatched: 1. This CDR3 is built from 13 residues. Germline lookup yields CDR1 ENHRY and CDR2 SYGVKD. The CDR3 nucleotides read TGTGCCATCAGAGGACAGGGGGACACTGAAGCTTTCTTT. As protein: CAIRGQGDTEAFF.

The gene calls are TRBV2 and TRBJ1-1; D is possibly TRBD1 (5 bases). Between the trimmed V and J ends, which lost 7 bases and 0 bases, there was a span of 15 bases. The CDR3 is 15 amino acids. CDR1 is SNHLY, CDR2 FYNNEI, per germline. This CDR3 is CASNEGRTMNTEAFF. The CDR3 DNA sequence: TGTGCCAGCAATGAGGGGCGTACCATGAACACTGAAGCTTTCTTT.

The CDR3 bases are TGTGCCTGGAGTGTCGGACAGGGCAAGGCCGGGGAGCTGTTTTTT. Translated, it gives CAWSVGQGKAGELFF. The rearrangement links TRBV30 to TRBJ2-2, with 8 bases aligning to TRBD1. With 0 bases clipped from V and 6 bases from J, the junction kept 6 bases outside the gene matches. CDR3 size: 15 residues. The V gene's germline CDR1 is GTSNPN and CDR2 SVGIG (reference sequence). Supplemented by reference TRBV30 and TRBJ2-2, the full variable domain reads SQTIHQWPATLVQPVGSPLSLECTVEGTSNPNLYWYRQAAGRGLQLLFYSVGIGQISSEVPQNLSASRPQDRQFILSSKKLLLSDSGFYLCAWSVGQGKAGELFFGEGSRLTVL.

This chain joins TRBV11-2 and TRBJ1-1; D perhaps matches TRBD1 (5 bases). Trimming pared 5 bases from V and 4 bases from J, leaving 14 bases between. CDR1 and CDR2 from the germline V gene are SGHAT and FQNNGV. CDR3 length: 14 residues. The CDR3 here is CASSLTQRGTEAFF. CDR3 bases: TGTGCCAGCAGCCTCACTCAAAGGGGCACTGAAGCTTTCTTT.

This clone was counted a few times. The chain links TRBV7-9 to TRBJ2-2, with D possibly matching TRBD1 (6 bases). Germline assignment: CDR1 SEHNR and CDR2 FQNEAQ (reference sequence). There are 14 residues in the CDR3. With 5 bases removed from V and 5 bases from J, the gap between germline ends came to 12 bases. The CDR3 loop is CASSHTGSTGELFF. The CDR3 DNA sequence: TGTGCCAGCAGCCATACAGGGTCAACCGGGGAGCTGTTTTTT.

This clone has only a few counts. The gene calls are TRBV5-4 and TRBJ1-1; TRBD1 might be the D (5 bases). CDR1 and CDR2 from the germline V gene are SGHNT and YYREEE (reference sequence). Trimming took off 4 bases at V and 5 bases at J, with 15 bases between the two ends. The CDR3 loop spans 14 amino acids. The CDR3 is CASSPAGRGTEAFF. CDR3 DNA: TGTGCCAGCAGCCCAGCGGGGAGGGGTACTGAAGCTTTCTTT.

The rearrangement joins TRBV10-3 to TRBJ1-4, with a weak D call TRBD1 (5 bases). The CDR3 runs 15 residues. Germline assignment: CDR1 ENHRY and CDR2 SYGVKD. V was pared by 6 bases and J by 0 bases, with 11 bases between. The CDR3: CAIRQGSATNEKLFF. The DNA for the CDR3 is TGTGCCATCAGGCAGGGATCTGCAACTAATGAAAAACTGTTTTTT.

The chain carries TRBV30 and TRBJ2-1, with a possible D match to TRBD1 (5 bases). V lost 1 base and J lost 7, with 11 bases in between. The CDR3 length is 13 residues. CDR1 and CDR2 (germline): GTSNPN, SVGIG (reference sequence). CDR3 sequence: CAWSGLGPNEQFF. The CDR3 DNA is TGTGCCTGGAGTGGATTGGGGCCGAATGAGCAGTTCTTC.

This rearrangement joins TRBV9 to TRBJ2-7; no clear D gene. Germline loops: CDR1 SGDLS, CDR2 YYNGEE. Trimming cost V 2 bases and J 0 bases, with 9 bases left between them. This CDR3 is built from 14 residues. The CDR3 region is CASSVQTGSYEQYF. The CDR3 DNA reads TGTGCCAGCAGCGTCCAGACGGGCTCCTACGAGCAGTACTTC.

This rearrangement joins TRBV5-1 to TRBJ2-7; TRBD2 agrees at 12 bases. Germline V lookup: CDR1 SGHRS, CDR2 YFSETQ. This CDR3 spans 15 amino acids. The V and J ends lost 2 bases and 7 bases, in that order; junction bases with no gene match: 7. The CDR3 region is CASSFQTSGSGEQYF. CDR3 DNA sequence: TGCGCCAGCAGCTTCCAGACTAGCGGGAGCGGGGAGCAGTACTTC. The full variable domain, with the rest looked up from reference TRBV5-1 and TRBJ2-7, is KAGVTQTPRYLIKTRGQQVTLSCSPISGHRSVSWYQQTPGQGLQFLFEYFSETQRNKGNFPGRFSGRQFSNSRSEMNVSTLELGDSALYLCASSFQTSGSGEQYFGPGTRLTVT.

V usage is TRBV4-2 and J usage is TRBJ2-1; no definite D call. The CDR3 consists of 12 residues. V was cut by 5 bases and J by 8 bases, with 10 bases left in between. The germline V gene encodes CDR1 LGHNA and CDR2 YNFKEQ. The CDR3 protein is CASSYLSDEQFF. The DNA of the CDR3 is TGTGCCAGCAGCTACCTAAGCGATGAGCAGTTCTTC.

The chain combines TRBV6-5 with TRBJ1-1; no reliable D call. This CDR3 spans 13 amino acids. V lost 8 bases and J 3 bases, leaving 13 bases between the germline ends. Germline assignment: CDR1 MNHEY and CDR2 SVGAGI. CDR3 sequence (DNA): TGTGCCAGCGGAAAGCTCCAGGACACTGAAGCTTTCTTT. Residues: CASGKLQDTEAFF.

The CDR3 here is CASSPLEGRAEAFF. In nucleotides, the CDR3 is TGTGCCAGCTCACCTCTAGAGGGTAGGGCTGAAGCTTTCTTT. The rearrangement uses TRBV18 and TRBJ1-1; D remains ambiguous. The CDR3 is 14 amino acids. The ends were cut back, 3 bases at V and 6 bases at J, with 14 bases in the middle. Germline V CDR1 and CDR2: KGHSH, LQKENI.

This sequence joins TRBV5-4 and TRBJ2-5; D possibly corresponds to TRBD1 (5 bases). This CDR3 contains 13 residues. Germline CDR1 SGHNT, CDR2 YYREEE (reference sequence). The V end lost 3 bases, the J end lost 2 bases, and 8 bases lay between the germline ends. The CDR3 protein is CASSSTVQETQYF. The CDR3 bases are TGTGCCAGCAGCTCGACAGTACAAGAGACCCAGTACTTC.

The V and J genes are TRBV7-2 and TRBJ2-2; D is perhaps TRBD2 (6 bases). This CDR3 comprises 16 residues. With 2 bases removed from V and 3 bases from J, the gap between germline ends came to 13 bases. From germline, CDR1 is SGHTA and CDR2 FQGNSA. This chain's CDR3 is CASSLWLARDTGELFF. CDR3 nucleotides: TGTGCCAGCAGCTTATGGCTAGCGAGAGACACCGGGGAGCTGTTTTTT.

The chain employs TRBV18 and TRBJ2-7; 9 bases fit TRBD1. The CDR3 extends over 16 amino acids. Losses at the gene ends were 4 bases for V and 5 bases for J; bases not matched to a gene: 12. CDR1 is KGHSH, CDR2 LQKENI, per germline. The chain's CDR3 is CASSRGTGNLRDEQYF. CDR3 in DNA: TGTGCCAGCTCACGCGGGACAGGGAATTTGAGGGACGAGCAGTACTTC.

The chain is built from TRBV5-6 and TRBJ2-7, with D uncertain. Trimming pared 0 bases from V and 6 bases from J, leaving 10 bases between. CDR3 size: 13 residues. Germline V gene data show CDR1 as SGHDT and CDR2 as YYEEEE. CDR3 DNA: TGTGCCAGCAGCTTGGGGGCCCTTCTCGAGCAGTACTTC. It codes for CASSLGALLEQYF.

The chain has TRBV7-2 and TRBJ2-3; a weak D match, TRBD1 (5 bases). CDR3 length: 16 amino acids. The V end lost 5 bases, the J end lost 0 bases, and 15 bases lay between the germline ends. From germline, CDR1 is SGHTA and CDR2 FQGNSA. CDR3: CASSHRRQTSTDTQYF. The CDR3 DNA sequence: TGTGCCAGCAGCCATCGCCGACAGACTAGCACAGATACGCAGTATTTT.